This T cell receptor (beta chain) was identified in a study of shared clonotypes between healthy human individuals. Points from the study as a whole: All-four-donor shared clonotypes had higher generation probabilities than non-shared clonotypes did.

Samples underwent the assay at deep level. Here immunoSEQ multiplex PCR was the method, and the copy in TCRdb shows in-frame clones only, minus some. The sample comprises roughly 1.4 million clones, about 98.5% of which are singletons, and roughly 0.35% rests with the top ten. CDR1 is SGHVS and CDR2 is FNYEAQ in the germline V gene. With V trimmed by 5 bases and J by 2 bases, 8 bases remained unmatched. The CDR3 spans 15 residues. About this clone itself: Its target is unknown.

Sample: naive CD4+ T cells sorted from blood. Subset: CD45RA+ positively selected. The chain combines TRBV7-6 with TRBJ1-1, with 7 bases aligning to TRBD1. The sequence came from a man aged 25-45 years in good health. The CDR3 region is CASSPPTGSNTEAFF. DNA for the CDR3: TGTGCCAGCAGCCCCCCGACAGGGTCTAACACTGAAGCTTTCTTT.